This T cell receptor beta chain was identified during a study of early T cells in non-severe SARS-CoV-2 infection. Each CDR3 protein is one row after TCRdb ran MiXCR on the 5' RACE reads. The repertoire holds tens of thousands of distinct CDR3 sequences, with 6.2% as singletons. This clonotype was seen ten or more times. The germline V gene encodes CDR1 SGHNT and CDR2 YENEEA. Deletions cut 1 base from V and 6 bases from J, with 6 bases between. The CDR3 spans 12 residues. The sequencing sample was made of whole blood. This clonotype originated in an adult who was a healthcare worker with PCR-confirmed SARS-CoV-2 infection or an uninfected control (not recorded which). The rearrangement joins TRBV11-3 to TRBJ1-1; no reliable D call. CDR3 in DNA: TGTGCCAGCAGCTTAGGGCAGTCTGAAGCTTTCTTT. It yields the protein CASSLGQSEAFF.